This TCR beta chain was profiled in a study of radiation and T cells in renal cell carcinoma. Findings of the study overall: In blood, top tumor clones expanded by 2 weeks, shrinking by 4. Pretreatment tumor biopsies were lacking, so baseline clonotypes are unknown.

Time point defined: baseline pretreatment blood. As to treatment: 15 Gy SBRT to primary tumor, nephrectomy 4 weeks later. This renal cell carcinoma was of the clear cell type. Notes on this clone: Its cognate antigen is unknown.

Repertoires were generated with immunoSEQ multiplex PCR, while TCRdb's copy carries only in-frame clones and drops some. Of roughly 120,000 clones in the sample, 80% to 85% were seen once. Per germline, CDR1 KGHSH and CDR2 LQKENI. The CDR3 spans 14 residues. V lost 3 bases, J lost 3 bases, and 11 bases lay in between. This receptor was obtained from a woman aged 55-70 years with renal cell carcinoma. The chain links TRBV18 to TRBJ2-5; TRBD1 is a possible D gene (7 bases). Sequences were derived from blood, sampled from a patient whose treatment included radiotherapy and nephrectomy. Here the CDR3 reads CASSPEGQKETQYF. DNA for the CDR3: TGTGCCAGCTCACCGGAGGGACAGAAAGAGACCCAGTACTTC.